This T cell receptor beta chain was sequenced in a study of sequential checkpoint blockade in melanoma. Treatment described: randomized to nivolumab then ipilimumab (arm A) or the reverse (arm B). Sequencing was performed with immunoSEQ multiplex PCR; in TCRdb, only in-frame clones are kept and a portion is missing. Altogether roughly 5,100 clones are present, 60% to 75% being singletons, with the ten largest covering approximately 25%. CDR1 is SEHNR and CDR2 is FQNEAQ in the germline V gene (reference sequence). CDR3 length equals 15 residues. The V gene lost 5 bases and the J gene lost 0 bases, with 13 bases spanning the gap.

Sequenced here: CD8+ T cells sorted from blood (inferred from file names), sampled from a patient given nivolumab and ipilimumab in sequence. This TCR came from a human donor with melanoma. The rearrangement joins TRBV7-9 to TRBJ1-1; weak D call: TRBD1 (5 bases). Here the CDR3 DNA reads TGTGCCAGCAGCCAATGGAAGGGGATGAACACTGAAGCTTTCTTT. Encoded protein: CASSQWKGMNTEAFF.